This record looks at one TCR beta chain sequence and its context. It has no known antigen specificity. No base quality values were provided; no much bigger clone lies one nucleotide off. One collaborating source in Seattle enrolled patients while the patients were actively infected and followed the patients over time throughout the course of disease. Collaborating institutions collected whole blood in K2EDTA tubes following their own protocols. For TCRbeta analysis, collaborators shipped samples as frozen whole blood, isolated PBMCs, or DNA extracted from either of those sample types. This sample is part of a study of blood T cell repertoires in COVID-19 (dated by TCRdb to about 2020). Study-wide context: Samples covering the acute and convalescent phases of COVID-19 were provided by collaborators in the United States, Italy and Spain. The prospective study material was composed of cDNA or gDNA derived from T cells, B-cell-depleted T cells, or PBMCs. Subjects who had been exposed to COVID-19, were actively infected with it, or had recovered from it provided the deeply sampled blood TCRbeta repertoires that made up the dataset. HLA class I and class II types, where available, came from metadata supplied by the sample provider rather than from assay-based typing. The samples were drawn from the first 160 participants of the ongoing ImmuneRACE study and from 1,254 subjects provided by 6 global collaborators. The repertoires were made available in a free public database intended to serve as a resource for research on the immune response to SARS-CoV-2. Nearly every sample came with metadata listing a de-identified subject ID, COVID-19 status, age in years and sex.

Study-level results and caveats: The amount of clinical and demographic metadata varied by source and participant and was provided uncurated.

The immunoSEQ Assay, a bias-controlled multiplex PCR, was used to amplify TCRbeta CDR3 regions from genomic DNA. The original pipeline was this. The number of nucleated cells in each sample was estimated from the amplification of reference gene primers within the assay. To quantify the absolute abundance of each unique TCRbeta CDR3 rearrangement, sequence reads were collapsed and filtered. For each sample, productive Simpson clonality was calculated as the square root of Simpson's diversity index across productive rearrangements. In its TCRdb copy, this immuneACCESS table keeps in-frame sequences only and misses some clones. Where compared with another copy, unresolved V genes explain less than half of these, and the others have no known cause. The DNA gave D and trimming, while V, J and clone size come from that table. The sample has 160,000 or so clones on record, around 84% of them singletons. The ten largest clones represent around 5% of the sample.

Material: peripheral blood. This sequence was found in a woman between 50 and 59 years old with COVID-19, enrolled during active disease.

The CDR3: CASSRTSRNMYEQFF. The base sequence is TGTGCCAGCAGCCGTACTAGCCGGAATATGTATGAGCAGTTCTTC. The chain couples TRBV14 to TRBJ2-1, with TRBD2 perhaps the D gene, on 6 matching bases. The germline V gene yields SGHDN for CDR1 and FVKESK for CDR2. Taken from cysteine to phenylalanine, the CDR3 has 15 residues. Kept here is only the CDR3 DNA, which spans 45 bases and is read in frame from base 1. V gives up 4 bases and J gives up 8 bases, and the segment between their germline ends measures 18 bases.